Listed below are T cell receptor beta chains from one sample, sequenced in a study of shared clonotypes between healthy human individuals. This table comes from immunoSEQ multiplex PCR, and its TCRdb copy is limited to in-frame clones, with some not included. The data hold about 510,000 clones, with nearly 80% observed a single time. The sample comprised PBMCs. These receptors were taken from a woman between 35 and 50 years old in good health. Some clones in this sample may be carry-over from other donors' samples. Each CDR3 is given with its conserved first and last residue. A D gene is named only where the DNA matches it firmly. Size is stated for part of the rows, as once, few or many counts, or as a class when the clone is expanded.

CDR3aa,CDR3nt,abundance,d_gene,v_gene,j_gene
CATSRDRDYNEQFF,TGTGCCACCAGCAGAGATCGGGACTACAATGAGCAGTTCTTC,NA,NA,TRBV15,TRBJ2-1
CASTTQIVNEQFF,TGTGCCAGCACAACACAGATCGTCAATGAGCAGTTCTTC,once,NA,TRBV28,TRBJ2-1
CASSPGRDSNEQFF,TGTGCCAGCAGTCCAGGCCGGGACAGCAATGAGCAGTTCTTC,NA,TRBD1,TRBV27,TRBJ2-1
CSALPANTEAFF,TGCAGCGCCTTACCGGCCAACACTGAAGCTTTCTTT,NA,NA,TRBV29-1,TRBJ1-1
CASSSRARGANVLTF,TGTGCCAGCAGCAGCCGGGCGCGGGGGGCCAACGTCCTGACTTTC,NA,NA,TRBV7-9,TRBJ2-6
CASSEARNTEAFF,TGTGCCAGCAGTGAAGCGCGGAACACTGAAGCTTTCTTT,few,NA,TRBV6-1,TRBJ1-1
CASSIDLGGFRLTPQHF,TGTGCCAGTAGTATAGATCTGGGGGGATTTAGGTTGACGCCCCAGCATTTT,NA,NA,TRBV19,TRBJ1-5
CASSSRTSGRADTQYF,TGTGCCAGCAGCTCCCGGACTAGCGGGAGGGCTGATACGCAGTATTTT,NA,TRBD2,TRBV5-4,TRBJ2-3
CAWSIGGRETQYF,TGTGCCTGGAGTATTGGCGGTCGGGAGACCCAGTACTTC,NA,NA,TRBV30,TRBJ2-5
CASSFSGQSVQETQYF,TGCGCCAGCAGCTTTTCGGGACAGAGTGTTCAAGAGACCCAGTACTTC,NA,TRBD1,TRBV5-1,TRBJ2-5
CASSGWEIRTGELFF,TGTGCCAGCAGCGGATGGGAGATTCGAACCGGGGAGCTGTTTTTT,few,NA,TRBV2,TRBJ2-2
CASSDGGSADTQYF,TGTGCCAGCAGTGACGGCGGTTCGGCAGATACGCAGTATTTT,many,NA,TRBV6-4,TRBJ2-3
CASSPGQAQETQYF,TGTGCCAGCTCACCGGGACAAGCCCAAGAGACCCAGTACTTC,NA,NA,TRBV18,TRBJ2-5
CASSSNPGLGRHEQFF,TGTGCCAGCAGTTCAAATCCGGGACTAGGGCGGCATGAGCAGTTCTTC,NA,TRBD2,TRBV27,TRBJ2-1
CASSKPSGKGNEQFF,TGTGCCAGCAGCAAGCCTAGCGGTAAAGGTAATGAGCAGTTCTTC,many,TRBD2,TRBV2,TRBJ2-1
CASSHNVETAYEQYF,TGTGCCAGCAGCCACAACGTTGAGACAGCCTACGAGCAGTACTTC,NA,NA,TRBV11-2,TRBJ2-7
CASSLESVGNSLEAFF,TGTGCCAGCAGCTTAGAGTCCGTGGGGAACTCCCTTGAAGCTTTCTTT,NA,NA,TRBV11-2,TRBJ1-1
CAISERRGYLYTEAFF,TGTGCCATCAGTGAGAGGCGGGGGTACCTATACACTGAAGCTTTCTTT,NA,NA,TRBV10-3,TRBJ1-1
CASSLWRDLGNEQFF,TGCGCCAGCAGCTTGTGGCGGGATCTTGGGAATGAGCAGTTCTTC,NA,NA,TRBV5-1,TRBJ2-1
CASGVGRNTIYF,TGTGCCAGCGGGGTCGGAAGAAACACCATATATTTT,NA,NA,TRBV28,TRBJ1-3
CASSLGAGLEAFF,TGTGCCAGCAGCTTAGGGGCAGGGCTTGAAGCTTTCTTT,NA,NA,TRBV7-8,TRBJ1-1
CASPEAEGHQETQYF,TGTGCCAGCCCCGAAGCGGAGGGCCACCAAGAGACCCAGTACTTC,NA,NA,TRBV2,TRBJ2-5
CAISDTGTPTGSYEQYF,TGTGCCATCAGCGATACCGGGACACCGACCGGCTCCTACGAGCAGTACTTC,NA,NA,TRBV10-3,TRBJ2-7
CASSQDGGLANEQYF,TGTGCCAGCAGCCAAGATGGCGGACTAGCGAACGAGCAGTACTTC,NA,TRBD2,TRBV4-2,TRBJ2-7
CASGTSHSPSDTQYF,TGTGCCAGCGGAACAAGCCATTCCCCTTCAGATACGCAGTATTTT,few,NA,TRBV6-5,TRBJ2-3
CASSMGRGAGVPYEQYF,TGTGCCAGTAGTATGGGTAGGGGAGCGGGAGTCCCCTACGAGCAGTACTTC,NA,TRBD2,TRBV19,TRBJ2-7
CATSRDQGAGETQYF,TGTGCCACCAGCAGAGATCAGGGGGCAGGTGAGACCCAGTACTTC,NA,TRBD1,TRBV15,TRBJ2-5
CASLAGQGIHNEQFF,TGTGCCAGTTTGGCAGGACAGGGGATTCACAATGAGCAGTTCTTC,NA,TRBD1,TRBV19,TRBJ2-1
CASSLVSAGELVGEQFF,TGTGCCAGCAGCTTAGTATCTGCGGGAGAACTTGTGGGTGAGCAGTTCTTC,NA,TRBD2,TRBV11-2,TRBJ2-1